In its sample, the clone carrying this TCR beta chain was seen a few times. Its antigen is still unknown. These data are taken from a study of cytotoxic CD8 clonotypes in ibrutinib-treated CLL. PBMCs were cryopreserved, and 1.5 to 2.5 micrograms of genomic DNA from them went into TCR beta libraries. Findings and limits, study-wide: With treatment, public clonotypes, which were uncommon, either contracted or remained stable.

The CDR3 spans 14 residues. The V gene end was trimmed by 5 bases and the J gene end by 10 bases; junction bases not matched to a gene: 11. Germline V CDR1 and CDR2: SEHNR, FQNEAQ (reference sequence). Sequencing used immunoSEQ multiplex PCR; TCRdb keeps in-frame clones, though not all of them. The data contain more than 110,000 clones, 76% of them singletons. The specimen comprised PBMCs, sampled after 24 months of ibrutinib treatment. The rearrangement joins TRBV7-9 to TRBJ1-1; TRBD1 aligns across 9 bases. This receptor was obtained from a human donor with chronic lymphocytic leukemia. The CDR3 DNA reads TGTGCCAGCAGCAGACAGGGGGAGGGCAAGGGAGCTTTCTTT. It translates to CASSRQGEGKGAFF.